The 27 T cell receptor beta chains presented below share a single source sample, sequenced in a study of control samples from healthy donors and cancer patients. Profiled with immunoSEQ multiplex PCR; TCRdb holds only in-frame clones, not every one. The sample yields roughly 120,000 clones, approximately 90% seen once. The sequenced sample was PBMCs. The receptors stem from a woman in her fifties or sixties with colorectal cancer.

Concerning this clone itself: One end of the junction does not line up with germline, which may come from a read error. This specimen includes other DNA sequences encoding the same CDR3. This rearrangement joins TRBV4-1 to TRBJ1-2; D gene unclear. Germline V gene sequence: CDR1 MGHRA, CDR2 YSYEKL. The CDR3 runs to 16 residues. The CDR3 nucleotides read TGTGCCAGCAGCCCGATCGGACCCCTGGGGAACTATGGCTACACCTTC. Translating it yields CASSPIGPLGNYGYTF.

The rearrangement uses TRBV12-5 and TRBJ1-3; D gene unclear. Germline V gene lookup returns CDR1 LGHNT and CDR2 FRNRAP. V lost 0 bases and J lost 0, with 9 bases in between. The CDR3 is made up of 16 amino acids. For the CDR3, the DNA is TGTGCTAGTGGTTTGGTCCGGTGGGACTCTGGAAACACCATATATTTT. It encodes CASGLVRWDSGNTIYF.

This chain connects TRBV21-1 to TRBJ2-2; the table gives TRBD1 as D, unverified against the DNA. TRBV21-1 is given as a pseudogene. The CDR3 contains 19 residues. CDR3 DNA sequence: TGTGCCAGCAGCCCCAAGGCGGGACAGGGTGGTCGGTACACCGGGGAGCTGTTTTTT. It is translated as CASSPKAGQGGRYTGELFF.

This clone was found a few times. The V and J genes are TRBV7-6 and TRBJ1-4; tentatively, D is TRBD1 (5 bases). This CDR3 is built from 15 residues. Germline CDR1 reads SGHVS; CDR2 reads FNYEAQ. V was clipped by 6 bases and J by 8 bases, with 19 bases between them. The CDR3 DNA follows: TGTGCCAGCAGTCGGAGGAGGGGAGGGTACGAAAAACTGTTTTTT. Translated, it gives CASSRRRGGYEKLFF.

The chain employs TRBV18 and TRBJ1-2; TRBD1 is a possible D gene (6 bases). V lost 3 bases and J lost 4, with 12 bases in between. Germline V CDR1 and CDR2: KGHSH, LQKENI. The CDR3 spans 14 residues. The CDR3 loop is CASSPLGDTYGYTF. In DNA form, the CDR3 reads TGTGCCAGCTCACCTTTAGGGGACACCTATGGCTACACCTTC.

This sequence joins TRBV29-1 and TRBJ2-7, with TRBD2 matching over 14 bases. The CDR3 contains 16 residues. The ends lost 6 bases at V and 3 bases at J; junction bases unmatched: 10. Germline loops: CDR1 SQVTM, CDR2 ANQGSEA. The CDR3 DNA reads TGCAGCGTCCCCAAAGGCGGGACTAGCGGGAGCTACGAGCAGTACTTC. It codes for CSVPKGGTSGSYEQYF.

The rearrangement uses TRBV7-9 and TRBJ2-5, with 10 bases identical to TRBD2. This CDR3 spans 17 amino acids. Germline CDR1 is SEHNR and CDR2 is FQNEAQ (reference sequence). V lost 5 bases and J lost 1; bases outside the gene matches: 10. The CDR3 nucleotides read TGTGCCAGCAGCCCCTGGGCAGGACTAGCGGTCCAAGAGACCCAGTACTTC. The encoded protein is CASSPWAGLAVQETQYF.

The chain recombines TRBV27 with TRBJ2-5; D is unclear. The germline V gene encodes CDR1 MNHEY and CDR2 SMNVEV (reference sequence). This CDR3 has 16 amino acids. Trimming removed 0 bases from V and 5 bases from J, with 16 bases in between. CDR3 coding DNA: TGTGCCAGCAGTTTATCCCTACATGAAGCGCCGGAGACCCAGTACTTC. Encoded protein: CASSLSLHEAPETQYF.

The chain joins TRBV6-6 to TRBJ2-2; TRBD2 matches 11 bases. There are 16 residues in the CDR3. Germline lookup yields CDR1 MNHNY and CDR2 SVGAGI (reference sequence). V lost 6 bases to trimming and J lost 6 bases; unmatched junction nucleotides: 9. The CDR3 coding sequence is TGTGCCAGCAGCCCTTTTAGCGGGAGGGCCGCCGGGGAGCTGTTTTTT. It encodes CASSPFSGRAAGELFF.

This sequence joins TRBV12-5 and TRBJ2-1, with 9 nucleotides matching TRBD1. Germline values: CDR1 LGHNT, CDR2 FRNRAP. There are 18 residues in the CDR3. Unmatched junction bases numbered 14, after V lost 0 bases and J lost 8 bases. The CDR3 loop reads CASGLVLIPGQGFHEQFF. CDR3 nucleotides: TGTGCTAGTGGTTTGGTACTGATCCCGGGACAGGGTTTTCATGAGCAGTTCTTC.

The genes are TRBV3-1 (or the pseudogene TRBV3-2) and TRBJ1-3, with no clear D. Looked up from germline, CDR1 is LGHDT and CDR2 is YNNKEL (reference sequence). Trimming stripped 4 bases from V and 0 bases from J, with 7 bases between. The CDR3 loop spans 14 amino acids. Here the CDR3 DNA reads TGTGCCAGCAGCCCTGAGAGCTCTGGAAACACCATATATTTT. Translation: CASSPESSGNTIYF.

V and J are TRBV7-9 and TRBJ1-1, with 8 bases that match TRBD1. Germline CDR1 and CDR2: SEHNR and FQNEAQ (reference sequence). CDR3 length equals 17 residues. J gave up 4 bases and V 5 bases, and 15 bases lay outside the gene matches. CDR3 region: CASSPKRGQGGGTEAFF. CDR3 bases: TGTGCCAGCAGCCCGAAGAGAGGACAGGGCGGGGGCACTGAAGCTTTCTTT.

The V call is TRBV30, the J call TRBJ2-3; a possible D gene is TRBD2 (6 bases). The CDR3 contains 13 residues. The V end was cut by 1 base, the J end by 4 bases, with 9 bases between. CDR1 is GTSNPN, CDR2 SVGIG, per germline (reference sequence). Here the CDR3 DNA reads TGTGCCTGGAGTGGCGGGGCACCAGATACGCAGTATTTT. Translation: CAWSGGAPDTQYF.

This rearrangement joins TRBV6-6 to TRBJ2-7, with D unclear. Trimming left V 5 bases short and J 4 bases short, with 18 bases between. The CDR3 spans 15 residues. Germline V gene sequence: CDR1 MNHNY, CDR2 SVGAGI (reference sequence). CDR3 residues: CASSTSIWSGYEQYF. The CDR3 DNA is TGTGCCAGCAGTACATCCATCTGGTCTGGGTACGAGCAGTACTTC.

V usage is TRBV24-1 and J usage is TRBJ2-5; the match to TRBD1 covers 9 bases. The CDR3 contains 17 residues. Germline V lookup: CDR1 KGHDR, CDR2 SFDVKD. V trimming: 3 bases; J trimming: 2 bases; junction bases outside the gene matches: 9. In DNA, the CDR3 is TGTGCCACCAGTGATATTACCGGGACAGGGTCACAAGAGACCCAGTACTTC. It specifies CATSDITGTGSQETQYF.

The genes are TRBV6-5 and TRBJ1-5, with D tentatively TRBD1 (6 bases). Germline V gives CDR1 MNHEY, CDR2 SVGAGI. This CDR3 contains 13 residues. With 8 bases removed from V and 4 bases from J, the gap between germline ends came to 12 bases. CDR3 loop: CASHRVRNQPQHF. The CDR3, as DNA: TGTGCCAGCCACAGGGTAAGGAATCAGCCCCAGCATTTT.

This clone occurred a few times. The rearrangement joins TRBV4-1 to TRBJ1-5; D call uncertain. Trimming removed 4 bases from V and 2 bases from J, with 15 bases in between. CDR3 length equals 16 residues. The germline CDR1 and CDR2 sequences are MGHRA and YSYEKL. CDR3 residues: CASSPGGYRGNQPQHF. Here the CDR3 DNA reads TGCGCCAGCAGCCCAGGAGGGTATCGTGGCAATCAGCCCCAGCATTTT.

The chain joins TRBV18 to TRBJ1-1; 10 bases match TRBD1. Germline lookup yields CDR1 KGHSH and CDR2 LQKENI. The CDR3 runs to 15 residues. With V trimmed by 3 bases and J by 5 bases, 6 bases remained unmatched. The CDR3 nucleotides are TGTGCCAGCTCACCGGATGGGACAGGGGTAACTGAAGCTTTCTTT. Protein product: CASSPDGTGVTEAFF.

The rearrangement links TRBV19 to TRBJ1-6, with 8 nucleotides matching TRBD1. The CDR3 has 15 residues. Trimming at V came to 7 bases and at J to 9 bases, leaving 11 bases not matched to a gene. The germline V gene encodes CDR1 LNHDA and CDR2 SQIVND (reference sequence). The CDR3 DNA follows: TGTGCCAGTACCACCAGGACAGGGCTGGGTTCACCCCTCCACTTT. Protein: CASTTRTGLGSPLHF.

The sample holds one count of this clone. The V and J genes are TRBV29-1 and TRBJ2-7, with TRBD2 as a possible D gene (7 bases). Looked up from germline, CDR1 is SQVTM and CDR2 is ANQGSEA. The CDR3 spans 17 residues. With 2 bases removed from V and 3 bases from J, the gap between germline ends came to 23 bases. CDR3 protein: CSVESPSAGARFYEQYF. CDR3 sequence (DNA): TGCAGCGTTGAAAGCCCCTCGGCGGGGGCCAGGTTCTACGAGCAGTACTTC.

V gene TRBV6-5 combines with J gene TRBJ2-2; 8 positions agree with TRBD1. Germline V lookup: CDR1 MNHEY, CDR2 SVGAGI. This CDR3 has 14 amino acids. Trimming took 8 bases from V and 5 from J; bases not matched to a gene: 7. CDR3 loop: CASSGQALTGELFF. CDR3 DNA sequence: TGTGCCAGCTCGGGACAGGCCTTAACCGGGGAGCTGTTTTTT.

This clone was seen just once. The CDR3 protein is CATSDLPLDGTGELFF. CDR3 nucleotide sequence: TGTGCCACCAGTGATTTGCCCCTTGATGGGACCGGGGAGCTGTTTTTT. The chain uses TRBV24-1 and TRBJ2-2; D gene unclear. This CDR3 is 16 amino acids long. Trimming cost V 0 bases and J 5 bases, with 12 bases left between them. Germline lookup yields CDR1 KGHDR and CDR2 SFDVKD.

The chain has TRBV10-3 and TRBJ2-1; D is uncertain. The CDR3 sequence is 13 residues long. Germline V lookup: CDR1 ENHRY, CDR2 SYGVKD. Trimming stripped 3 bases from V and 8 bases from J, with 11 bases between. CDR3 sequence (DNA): TGTGCCATCAGTGACCCCCCCCCGGATGAGCAGTTCTTC. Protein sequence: CAISDPPPDEQFF.

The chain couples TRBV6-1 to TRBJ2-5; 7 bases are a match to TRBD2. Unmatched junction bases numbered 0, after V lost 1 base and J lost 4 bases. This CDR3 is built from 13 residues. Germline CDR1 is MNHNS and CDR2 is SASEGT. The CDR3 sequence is CASSEGEGETQYF. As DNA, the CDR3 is TGTGCCAGCAGTGAAGGGGAGGGAGAGACCCAGTACTTC.

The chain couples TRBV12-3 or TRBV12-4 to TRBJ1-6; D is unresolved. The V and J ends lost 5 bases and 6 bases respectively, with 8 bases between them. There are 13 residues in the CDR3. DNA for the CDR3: TGTGCCAGCAGTCTTGGCTCTAATTCACCCCTCCACTTT. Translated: CASSLGSNSPLHF.

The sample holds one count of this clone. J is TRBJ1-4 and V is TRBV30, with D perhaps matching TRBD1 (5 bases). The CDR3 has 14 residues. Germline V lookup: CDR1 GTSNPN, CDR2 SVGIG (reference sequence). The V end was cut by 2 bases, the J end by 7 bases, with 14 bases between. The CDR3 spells CAWSSREGREKLFF. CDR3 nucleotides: TGTGCCTGGAGTTCCAGGGAAGGTCGTGAAAAACTGTTTTTT.

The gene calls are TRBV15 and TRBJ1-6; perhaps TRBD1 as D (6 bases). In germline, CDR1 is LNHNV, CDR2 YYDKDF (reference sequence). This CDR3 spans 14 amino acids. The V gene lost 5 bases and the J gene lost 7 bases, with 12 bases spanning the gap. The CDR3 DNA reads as TGTGCCACCAGCGAAAGGACAGACAATTCACCCCTCCACTTT. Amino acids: CATSERTDNSPLHF. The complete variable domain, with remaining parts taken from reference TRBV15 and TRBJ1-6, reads DAMVIQNPRYQVTQFGKPVTLSCSQTLNHNVMYWYQQKSSQAPKLLFHYYDKDFNNEADTPDNFQSRRPNTSFCFLDIRSPGLGDTAMYLCATSERTDNSPLHFGNGTRLTVT.